The 17 T cell receptor beta chains given below trace back to one sample, sequenced in a study of blood T cell repertoires in COVID-19. TCRdb's table, derived via immunoSEQ multiplex PCR, lists solely in-frame clones and lacks some. The sample consists of some 80,000 clones, about nine tenths of them appearing once. The specimen sequenced was peripheral blood. The receptors here all came from a human donor in a cohort sampled during active COVID-19.

This rearrangement joins TRBV9 to TRBJ2-7, with 9 positions matching TRBD2. J was trimmed by 3 bases and V by 1 base; bases with no gene match: 5. Germline V gene sequence: CDR1 SGDLS, CDR2 YYNGEE. This CDR3 has 15 residues. The CDR3, as DNA: TGTGCCAGCAGCGTAAGCCCAGCGGGGGGCTACGAGCAGTACTTC. It translates to CASSVSPAGGYEQYF.

J is TRBJ2-3 and V is TRBV9; 10 bases are shared with TRBD2. V shed 4 bases, J shed 2 bases, and the junction held 7 bases outside the gene matches. CDR3 length: 16 amino acids. CDR1 is SGDLS and CDR2 is YYNGEE in the germline V gene. The CDR3 DNA reads TGTGCCAGCAGCTTGAGAGGACTAGCGGACACAGATACGCAGTATTTT. It codes for CASSLRGLADTDTQYF.

The chain joins TRBV3-1 (or the pseudogene TRBV3-2) to TRBJ2-3, with TRBD2 matching over 8 bases. Germline trimming cut 2 bases from V and 3 bases from J; bases unmatched to any gene: 7. Germline CDR1 LGHDT, CDR2 YNNKEL (reference sequence). CDR3 size: 16 residues. CDR3 sequence: CASSQYGGGVTDTQYF. CDR3 coding DNA: TGTGCCAGCAGCCAATACGGGGGGGGAGTAACAGATACGCAGTATTTT.

The chain links TRBV5-8 to TRBJ2-7; D possibly corresponds to TRBD1 (5 bases). Trimming stripped 0 bases from V and 3 bases from J, with 10 bases between. The CDR3 loop spans 14 amino acids. Germline loops: CDR1 SGHTS, CDR2 YDEGEE. The CDR3 protein is CASSLDITGYEQYF. The CDR3 nucleotides read TGTGCCAGCAGCTTGGATATTACAGGCTACGAGCAGTACTTC.

This CDR3 is CASSRDYTYEQYF. CDR3 bases: TGTGCCAGCAGCCGGGACTATACCTACGAGCAGTACTTC. The V and J genes are TRBV6-2 or TRBV6-3 and TRBJ2-7; TRBD2 aligns across 7 bases. The CDR3 extends over 13 amino acids. With 6 bases clipped from V and 2 bases from J, the junction kept 4 bases outside the gene matches. Germline V gene lookup returns CDR1 MNHEY and CDR2 SVGEGT.

The V gene is TRBV6-5, the J gene TRBJ1-1; TRBD1 matches 8 bases. The germline V gene encodes CDR1 MNHEY and CDR2 SVGAGI. This CDR3 comprises 15 residues. V lost 6 bases to trimming and J lost 1 base; unmatched junction nucleotides: 7. The CDR3 nucleotides are TGTGCCAGCAGGAATCGCGGGACAGGGAACACTGAAGCTTTCTTT. Protein sequence: CASRNRGTGNTEAFF.

The chain links TRBV7-8 to TRBJ1-2; the D is unclear. The V end lost 5 bases, the J end lost 8 bases, and 18 bases lay between the germline ends. This CDR3 spans 14 amino acids. In germline, CDR1 is SGHVS, CDR2 FQNEAQ. The CDR3 nucleotides read TGTGCCAGCAGCCACCGGACTGACGTCGCGGGCTACACCTTC. As protein: CASSHRTDVAGYTF.

The rearrangement joins TRBV6-2 or TRBV6-3 to TRBJ1-1; no clear D gene. The V gene's germline CDR1 is MNHEY and CDR2 SVGEGT. V shed 5 bases and J shed 1 base, with 8 bases lying between them. CDR3 length: 13 residues. CDR3 protein: CASSLVRNTEAFF. For the CDR3, the DNA is TGTGCCAGCAGTCTCGTTAGGAACACTGAAGCTTTCTTT.

The chain has TRBV6-6 and TRBJ1-5; 8 bases line up with TRBD1. V shed 9 bases and J 5 bases; nucleotides not matched to a gene: 9. Germline lookup yields CDR1 MNHNY and CDR2 SVGAGI (reference sequence). This CDR3 is built from 14 residues. CDR3 DNA sequence: TGTGCCAGGTCCGGACAGGGACAACATCAGCCCCAGCATTTT. This sequence encodes CARSGQGQHQPQHF.

This chain links TRBV5-1 with TRBJ2-3; TRBD1 matches at 9 bases. The V segment lost 5 bases and the J segment 4 bases; nucleotides outside the gene matches: 8. The CDR3 consists of 15 residues. CDR1 and CDR2 (germline): SGHRS, YFSETQ. CDR3 sequence reads: CASRQWTGVADTQYF. Here the CDR3 DNA reads TGCGCCAGCAGACAGTGGACAGGGGTTGCAGATACGCAGTATTTT.

Only one count was recorded for this clone. V gene TRBV5-6 combines with J gene TRBJ2-1; D is ambiguous. Between the trimmed V and J ends, which lost 2 bases and 9 bases, there was a span of 9 bases. The CDR3 runs 12 residues. Germline V gene lookup returns CDR1 SGHDT and CDR2 YYEEEE. The CDR3 DNA reads TGTGCCAGCAGCTTCTCCGCCGGTGAGCAGTTCTTC. Translation gives CASSFSAGEQFF.

The gene calls are TRBV7-9 and TRBJ2-7; D may be TRBD2 (6 bases). Germline V gives CDR1 SEHNR, CDR2 FQNEAQ (reference sequence). V was pared by 8 bases and J by 4 bases, with 9 bases between. The CDR3 covers 11 residues. CDR3 sequence: CASGGVYEQYF. Written as DNA, the CDR3 is TGTGCCAGCGGCGGGGTGTACGAGCAGTACTTC.

This sequence joins TRBV5-4 and TRBJ2-4; D possibly corresponds to TRBD1 (7 bases). The length of the CDR3 is 16 residues. Germline CDR1 and CDR2: SGHNT and YYREEE (reference sequence). The V gene lost 0 bases and the J gene lost 0 bases, with 10 bases spanning the gap. In nucleotides, the CDR3 is TGTGCCAGCAGCTTGGCAGGGGGGTTAGCCAAAAACATTCAGTACTTC. Translating it yields CASSLAGGLAKNIQYF. Full variable domain (rest looked up from reference TRBV5-4 and TRBJ2-4): ETGVTQSPTHLIKTRGQQVTLRCSSQSGHNTVSWYQQALGQGPQFIFQYYREEENGRGNFPPRFSGLQFPNYSSELNVNALELDDSALYLCASSLAGGLAKNIQYFGAGTRLSVL.

The rearrangement joins TRBV7-8 to TRBJ2-5; D perhaps matches TRBD1 (6 bases). Trimming cost V 3 bases and J 0 bases, with 20 bases left between them. Germline V gene data show CDR1 as SGHVS and CDR2 as FQNEAQ. The CDR3 consists of 18 residues. CDR3 sequence (DNA): TGTGCCAGCAGCTTTCGACAGGAACTTCTCCAGTACCAAGAGACCCAGTACTTC. It yields the protein CASSFRQELLQYQETQYF. The whole variable domain, remainder taken from reference TRBV7-8 and TRBJ2-5, is GAGVSQSPRYKVAKRGQDVALRCDPISGHVSLFWYQQALGQGPEFLTYFQNEAQLDKSGLPSDRFFAERPEGSVSTLKIQRTQQEDSAVYLCASSFRQELLQYQETQYFGPGTRLLVL.

The rearrangement links TRBV10-2 to TRBJ1-5, with 7 bases lining up with TRBD1. Germline trimming cut 4 bases from V and 4 bases from J; bases unmatched to any gene: 7. Germline CDR1 WSHSY, CDR2 SAAADI. CDR3 length equals 15 residues. The CDR3 nucleotides read TGCGCCAGCAGTGGTGGGACAGCCGCAAATCAGCCCCAGCATTTT. This sequence encodes CASSGGTAANQPQHF.

The CDR3, as DNA: TGTGCCAGCACTTCCGGGGGGCCCGGTGGCTACACCTTC. It translates to CASTSGGPGGYTF. The chain links TRBV5-8 to TRBJ1-2; TRBD1 might be the D (6 bases). The V gene lost 6 bases and the J gene lost 7 bases, with 16 bases spanning the gap. The CDR3 loop spans 13 amino acids. Germline CDR1 reads SGHTS; CDR2 reads YDEGEE.

V is TRBV3-1 (or the pseudogene TRBV3-2) and J is TRBJ1-2; 7 bases align to TRBD1. This CDR3 comprises 14 residues. The ends lost 1 base at V and 4 bases at J; junction bases unmatched: 3. Germline V lookup: CDR1 LGHDT, CDR2 YNNKEL (reference sequence). CDR3 DNA sequence: TGTGCCAGCAGCCAAGGGGGACAGCCCTATGGCTACACCTTC. It is translated as CASSQGGQPYGYTF.